The T cell receptor (beta chain) under discussion was sequenced for a study of T cell responses to AZD1222 COVID-19 vaccine. With respect to this clone: The antigen remains undetermined.

General study findings and limits: Samples come after the peak T cell response, not at day 14. Possibly, clonal diversity was underestimated; donors were largely white British and included more females.

Assay used: immunoSEQ multiplex PCR; TCRdb lists only in-frame clones, some missing. The data hold 70,000 or so clones, with about 80% observed a single time. Second doses were pooled across both intervals (about 4 or about 12 weeks). V shed 2 bases and J 5 bases; nucleotides not matched to a gene: 3. Germline V gene sequence: CDR1 KGHSH, CDR2 LQKENI. There are 14 residues in the CDR3. The receptor comes from an adult who received the AZD1222 COVID-19 vaccine. This chain joins TRBV18 and TRBJ1-5; 7 positions match TRBD1. The source material was peripheral blood, sampled 28 days after the second AZD1222 dose. CDR3 amino acids: CASSPGTEDQPQHF. The CDR3, as DNA: TGTGCCAGCTCACCAGGGACAGAGGATCAGCCCCAGCATTTT.